The 12 T cell receptor beta chains given below trace back to one sample, sequenced in a study of cytomegalovirus exposure and HLA in healthy donors. The PCR ran on 60 Vbeta and 13 Jbeta primers. Produced via immunoSEQ multiplex PCR; TCRdb's table is partial and in-frame only. The sample has about 82,000 clones; over 80% are singletons. Sequenced sample: PBMCs. These TCRs come from a man aged 18 to 29 in good health and CMV-seronegative.

This chain connects TRBV12-5 to TRBJ2-3; the D is unclear. Between the trimmed V and J ends, which lost 2 bases and 0 bases, there was a span of 12 bases. The germline CDR1 and CDR2 sequences are LGHNT and FRNRAP. There are 16 residues in the CDR3. The CDR3 protein is CASGLWPPKSTDTQYF. DNA of the CDR3: TGTGCTAGTGGTTTGTGGCCGCCAAAAAGCACAGATACGCAGTATTTT.

The chain links TRBV6-5 to TRBJ1-2; D is unclear. Germline V gene lookup returns CDR1 MNHEY and CDR2 SVGAGI. Trimming shortened V by 7 bases and J by 2 bases, and 11 bases separated the two germline ends. CDR3 length equals 13 residues. The CDR3 coding sequence is TGTGCCAGCAACCCCGGGGAAAACTATGGCTACACCTTC. Protein sequence: CASNPGENYGYTF.

In its sample, this clone was seen a few times. The V call is TRBV4-2, the J call TRBJ1-2; D ambiguous. Trimming removed 6 bases at V and 0 bases at J, with 11 bases between. CDR3 size: 14 residues. Germline values: CDR1 LGHNA, CDR2 YNFKEQ. The DNA of the CDR3 is TGTGCCAGCAGATCGACTGATTCTAACTATGGCTACACCTTC. Amino acid sequence: CASRSTDSNYGYTF.

The chain recombines TRBV11-2 with TRBJ2-5; perhaps TRBD2 as D (7 bases). Trimming left V 3 bases short and J 4 bases short, with 15 bases between. Germline V gene lookup returns CDR1 SGHAT and CDR2 FQNNGV. The CDR3 runs to 15 residues. The CDR3 region has the DNA TGTGCCAGCAGCTTGGGGGCGGGAGCTGTAGAGACCCAGTACTTC. Amino acids: CASSLGAGAVETQYF. Using reference TRBV11-2 and TRBJ2-5 for the parts outside the CDR3, the full variable domain is EAGVAQSPRYKIIEKRQSVAFWCNPISGHATLYWYQQILGQGPKLLIQFQNNGVVDDSQLPKDRFSAERLKGVDSTLKIQPAKLEDSAVYLCASSLGAGAVETQYFGPGTRLLVL.

This chain uses TRBV7-9 with TRBJ2-5; D not certain. The last part of the DNA fits TRBJ2-7 better; the J call may be wrong. This CDR3 contains 12 residues. The germline gives CDR1 SEHNR, CDR2 FQNEAQ (reference sequence). CDR3 in DNA: TGTGCCAGCAGCTCCTCCGTCTACGAGCAGTACTTC. Translated: CASSSSVYEQYF.

The chain is built from TRBV7-2 and TRBJ2-4; possibly TRBD1 for D (6 bases). The CDR3 spans 13 residues. With 5 bases removed from V and 4 bases from J, the gap between germline ends came to 9 bases. Germline V gene lookup returns CDR1 SGHTA and CDR2 FQGNSA. This chain's CDR3 is CASSIGQKNIQYF. The DNA for the CDR3 is TGTGCCAGCAGCATCGGACAGAAAAACATTCAGTACTTC.

J is TRBJ2-5 and V is TRBV2; D not certain. Germline CDR1 is SNHLY and CDR2 is FYNNEI. V dropped 4 bases and J dropped 1 base, with 7 bases sitting between them. The CDR3 has 13 amino acids. CDR3 nucleotide sequence: TGTGCCAGCAGTGGCGTTTCCCAAGAGACCCAGTACTTC. This gives the protein CASSGVSQETQYF. The full variable domain, in which reference TRBV2 and TRBJ2-5 provide the parts outside the CDR3, is EPEVTQTPSHQVTQMGQEVILRCVPISNHLYFYWYRQILGQKVEFLVSFYNNEISEKSEIFDDQFSVERPDGSNFTLKIRSTKLEDSAMYFCASSGVSQETQYFGPGTRLLVL.

CDR3 bases: TGTGCCAGCAGCGGGACTAGCGGGTCCTACGAGCAGTACTTC. It yields the protein CASSGTSGSYEQYF. The gene calls are TRBV7-9 and TRBJ2-7; 12 bases are shared with TRBD2. V was clipped by 5 bases and J by 1 base; unmatched bases: 0. The CDR3 contains 14 residues. Germline-derived CDR1 and CDR2 are SEHNR and FQNEAQ (reference sequence).

The chain carries TRBV6-5 and TRBJ2-7, with 11 bases fitting TRBD1. The V gene end was trimmed by 0 bases and the J gene end by 2 bases; junction bases not matched to a gene: 0. Looked up from germline, CDR1 is MNHEY and CDR2 is SVGAGI. CDR3 length: 15 residues. In nucleotides, the CDR3 is TGTGCCAGCAGTTACTCGGACAGGGGGCCCTACGAGCAGTACTTC. Amino acid sequence: CASSYSDRGPYEQYF.

The rearrangement uses TRBV7-3 and TRBJ2-1; 9 bases agree with TRBD2. CDR1 is SGHTA, CDR2 FQGTGA, per germline. The CDR3 runs 17 residues. The ends lost 2 bases at V and 5 bases at J; junction bases unmatched: 10. The CDR3 DNA sequence: TGTGCCAGCAGCTTAGACCCTGGCGGGAGGGCCAACAATGAGCAGTTCTTC. Translation: CASSLDPGGRANNEQFF. Together with reference TRBV7-3 and TRBJ2-1, the CDR3 gives the full variable domain: GAGVSQTPSNKVTEKGKYVELRCDPISGHTALYWYRQSLGQGPEFLIYFQGTGAADDSGLPNDRFFAVRPEGSVSTLKIQRTERGDSAVYLCASSLDPGGRANNEQFFGPGTRLTVL.

V is TRBV5-6 and J is TRBJ2-7; maybe TRBD1 (6 bases). The CDR3 sequence is 14 residues long. Trimming pared 2 bases from V and 4 bases from J, leaving 13 bases between. CDR1 is SGHDT, CDR2 YYEEEE, per germline. The CDR3 DNA reads TGTGCCAGCAGCTTCACCGGGACACGTTACGAGCAGTACTTC. Protein: CASSFTGTRYEQYF.

The chain joins TRBV28 to TRBJ2-7; D gene unclear. This CDR3 is 14 amino acids long. From germline, CDR1 is MDHEN and CDR2 SYDVKM. The V and J ends lost 5 bases and 3 bases respectively, with 14 bases between them. The CDR3 DNA is TGTGCCAGCAGTGATCCCGGGTCATACTACGAGCAGTACTTC. This gives the protein CASSDPGSYYEQYF. The whole variable domain, remainder taken from reference TRBV28 and TRBJ2-7, is DVKVTQSSRYLVKRTGEKVFLECVQDMDHENMFWYRQDPGLGLRLIYFSYDVKMKEKGDIPEGYSVSREKKERFSLILESASTNQTSMYLCASSDPGSYYEQYFGPGTRLTVT.